A selection of T cell receptor beta chains follows, all from one sample in a study of blood T cell repertoires in COVID-19. The method was immunoSEQ multiplex PCR; TCRdb's version includes in-frame clones alone and lacks a portion of them. The sample lists about 50,000 clones, about three quarters occurring once. Sequenced: peripheral blood. These TCRs come from a man over 45 with active or convalescent COVID-19. The CDR3 runs from the conserved cysteine through the conserved F or W. The order of the fields is CDR3 DNA, CDR3 protein, V gene, clone size, J gene, CDR3 length, D gene. D genes are given only for firm matches. Rows may omit the clone size; those that give it use once, few, many or a size class.

DNA: TGCGCCAGCAGTGAGGCGGGTGGAGGGACAGAAGAGACCCAGTACTTC
CDR3: CASSEAGGGTEETQYF
V: TRBV10-2
size: .
J: TRBJ2-5
length: 16
D: .

DNA: TGTGCCAGCAGCTTAGATAAGGGGTCAGGCGAGCAGTACTTC
CDR3: CASSLDKGSGEQYF
V: TRBV11-2
size: .
J: TRBJ2-7
length: 14
D: .

DNA: TGTGCCAGCAGCCAAGATCTCGCCAGGGGGCAGGTCACCGGGGAGCTGTTTTTT
CDR3: CASSQDLARGQVTGELFF
V: TRBV4-2
size: .
J: TRBJ2-2
length: 18
D: TRBD1

DNA: TGTGCCAGCAGCTCGAGACAGGGGGCAGGGCATGGCTACACCTTC
CDR3: CASSSRQGAGHGYTF
V: TRBV7-2
size: .
J: TRBJ1-2
length: 15
D: TRBD1

DNA: TGTGCCAGCAGTGAAACTTGGGGGAGGGGAACCGGGGAGCTGTTTTTT
CDR3: CASSETWGRGTGELFF
V: TRBV25-1
size: .
J: TRBJ2-2
length: 16
D: TRBD2

DNA: TGCGCCAGCAGCCAGCGCCCGGACAGGGGGGGCTCTGGGGCCAACGTCCTGACTTTC
CDR3: CASSQRPDRGGSGANVLTF
V: TRBV4-1
size: .
J: TRBJ2-6
length: 19
D: TRBD1

DNA: TGCGCCAGCAGCTCAATCACAGGGGGTGGAGGCTACACCTTC
CDR3: CASSSITGGGGYTF
V: TRBV5-1
size: .
J: TRBJ1-2
length: 14
D: TRBD1

DNA: TGTGCCAGCAGCTTTTTAAACGAGCAGTACTTC
CDR3: CASSFLNEQYF
V: TRBV11-2
size: once
J: TRBJ2-7
length: 11
D: .

DNA: TGTGCCAGTAGTATGGCCAGCGGAGGGGATACGCAGTATTTT
CDR3: CASSMASGGDTQYF
V: TRBV19
size: .
J: TRBJ2-3
length: 14
D: .

DNA: TGTGCCAGCAGTCTCCCCCCCTATGGCTACACCTTC
CDR3: CASSLPPYGYTF
V: TRBV25-1
size: .
J: TRBJ1-2
length: 12
D: .

DNA: TGTGCCAGCAGGCAGGTCTCTGGGGCCAACGTCCTGACTTTC
CDR3: CASRQVSGANVLTF
V: TRBV6-5
size: .
J: TRBJ2-6
length: 14
D: .

DNA: TGTGCCAGCTCACCAGGGCGCGGGACTAATGAAAAACTGTTTTTT
CDR3: CASSPGRGTNEKLFF
V: TRBV18
size: .
J: TRBJ1-4
length: 15
D: .

DNA: TGCAGCGTCGAACGGGACAGGGGGCTAATGAACACTGAAGCTTTCTTT
CDR3: CSVERDRGLMNTEAFF
V: TRBV29-1
size: .
J: TRBJ1-1
length: 16
D: TRBD1

DNA: TGCGCCAGCAGCTTGTCGGTGGCTCGACAGGCCTACAATGAGCAGTTCTTC
CDR3: CASSLSVARQAYNEQFF
V: TRBV5-1
size: .
J: TRBJ2-1
length: 17
D: .

DNA: TGTGCCAGCAGCGAAAGGCCGGACATGTGGCCGTTTTTT
CDR3: CASSERPDMWPFF
V: TRBV5-5
size: few
J: TRBJ2-2
length: 13
D: .

DNA: TGTGCCAGCAGCCTGGCCGGGACAGGGGTTGGAGGCTACACCTTC
CDR3: CASSLAGTGVGGYTF
V: TRBV5-5
size: .
J: TRBJ1-2
length: 15
D: TRBD1

DNA: TGTGCCAGCAGCCGCCAGGTCACAGATACGCAGTATTTT
CDR3: CASSRQVTDTQYF
V: TRBV7-3
size: .
J: TRBJ2-3
length: 13
D: .

DNA: TGTGCCATCAGTGGTGGCGGGGGGGCGACAGATACGCAGTATTTT
CDR3: CAISGGGGATDTQYF
V: TRBV10-3
size: .
J: TRBJ2-3
length: 15
D: TRBD2

DNA: TGTGCCAGCAGCTCGTCTACAGGGTATTATGGCTACACCTTC
CDR3: CASSSSTGYYGYTF
V: TRBV7-9
size: .
J: TRBJ1-2
length: 14
D: .

DNA: TGCAGCGTAAAAGGACAGGGTGGGATCAATGAGCAGTTCTTC
CDR3: CSVKGQGGINEQFF
V: TRBV29-1
size: .
J: TRBJ2-1
length: 14
D: TRBD1

DNA: TGCGCCAGCAGCTTGGACCAGGGTGACGGGGAGCTGTTTTTT
CDR3: CASSLDQGDGELFF
V: TRBV5-1
size: .
J: TRBJ2-2
length: 14
D: .

DNA: TGTGCCAGCACCATAGCATCGGGGGGGAACACCGGGGAGCTGTTTTTT
CDR3: CASTIASGGNTGELFF
V: TRBV7-6
size: .
J: TRBJ2-2
length: 16
D: TRBD2

DNA: TGTGCCAGCAGCCCCCGAACCGGGACAGGGGTCCCCTCACCCCTCCACTTT
CDR3: CASSPRTGTGVPSPLHF
V: TRBV5-5
size: many
J: TRBJ1-6
length: 17
D: TRBD1